Listed here is a single T cell receptor beta chain. Sequenced by immunoSEQ multiplex PCR; TCRdb stores in-frame clones only, minus some. The table lists fewer than 250,000 clones, around 83% of them singletons. This sample is drawn from a study of blood T cell repertoires in COVID-19. The clonotype was recovered from a man aged 45 to 65 with active or convalescent COVID-19. The sample consisted of peripheral blood.

The CDR3 is CASSLGLAGEDNEQFF. In DNA form, the CDR3 reads TGTGCCAGTAGCCTGGGTTTAGCGGGAGAAGATAATGAGCAGTTCTTC. This chain links TRBV19 with TRBJ2-1; 9 nucleotides match TRBD2. This CDR3 is built from 16 residues. V dropped 6 bases and J dropped 7; count of bases not matched to a gene: 13. The germline gives CDR1 LNHDA, CDR2 SQIVND (reference sequence).